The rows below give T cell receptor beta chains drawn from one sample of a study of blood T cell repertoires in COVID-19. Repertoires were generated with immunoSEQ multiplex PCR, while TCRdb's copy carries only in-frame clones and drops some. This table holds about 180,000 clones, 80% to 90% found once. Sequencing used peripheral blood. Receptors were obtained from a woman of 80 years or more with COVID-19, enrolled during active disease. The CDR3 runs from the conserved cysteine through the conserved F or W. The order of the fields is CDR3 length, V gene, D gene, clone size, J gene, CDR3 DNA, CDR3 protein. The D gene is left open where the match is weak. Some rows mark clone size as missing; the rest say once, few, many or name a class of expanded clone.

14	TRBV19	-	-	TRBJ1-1	TGTGCCAGTAGTATCAGCGGACGGAGGGTTGAAGCTTTCTTT	CASSISGRRVEAFF
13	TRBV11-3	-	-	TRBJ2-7	TGTGCCAGCAGCTTAGATTCAGGGTACGAGCAGTACTTC	CASSLDSGYEQYF
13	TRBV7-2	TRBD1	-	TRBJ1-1	TGTGCCAGCAGCCCAGGGTGGACAGGGGAAGCTTTCTTT	CASSPGWTGEAFF
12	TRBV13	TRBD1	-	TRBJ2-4	TGTGCCAGCAGCAGGGACAGGGCAACTCAGTACTTC	CASSRDRATQYF
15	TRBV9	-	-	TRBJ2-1	TGTGCCAGCAGCGTAGAGGGTCTAGCCGGCAATGAGCAGTTCTTC	CASSVEGLAGNEQFF
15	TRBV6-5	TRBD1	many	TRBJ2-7	TGTGCCAGCAGCGAGTGGGACAGGGCTTCCTACGAGCAGTACTTC	CASSEWDRASYEQYF
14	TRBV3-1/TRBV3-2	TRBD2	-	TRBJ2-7	TGTGCCAGCAGCCCAGCGGGGGGAACCTACGAGCAGTACTTC	CASSPAGGTYEQYF
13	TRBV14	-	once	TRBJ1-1	TGTGCCAGCAGCCAGCTAGAAGGGGCGGAAGCTTTCTTT	CASSQLEGAEAFF
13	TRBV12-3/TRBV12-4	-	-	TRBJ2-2	TGTGCCAGCACCCACAGGAACACCGGGGAGCTGTTTTTT	CASTHRNTGELFF
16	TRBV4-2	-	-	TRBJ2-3	TGTGCCAGCAGCCAACATAGCGGTGCTAGCACAGATACGCAGTATTTT	CASSQHSGASTDTQYF
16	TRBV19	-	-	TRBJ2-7	TGTGCCAGTAGTAGGCCCCTCGGGGATTACTCCTACGAGCAGTACTTC	CASSRPLGDYSYEQYF
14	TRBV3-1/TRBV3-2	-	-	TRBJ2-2	TGTGCCAGCAGCCAAGCTTGGCAGTCTGAGGAGCTGTTTTTT	CASSQAWQSEELFF
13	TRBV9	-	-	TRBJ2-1	TGTGCCAGCAACATCCAGGGGTTAGGGGAGCAGTTCTTC	CASNIQGLGEQFF
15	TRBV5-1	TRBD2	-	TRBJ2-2	TGCGCCAGCAGCTTGGCACCGGGGGGAGCCGGGGAGCTGTTTTTT	CASSLAPGGAGELFF
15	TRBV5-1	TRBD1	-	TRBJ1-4	TGCGCCAGCAGGACACAGGGGGCTAACGTTGAAAAACTGTTTTTT	CASRTQGANVEKLFF
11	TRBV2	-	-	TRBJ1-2	TGTGCCAGCAGTGAAAGAGATGGCTACACCTTC	CASSERDGYTF
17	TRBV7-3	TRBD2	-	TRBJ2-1	TGTGCCAGCAGCTCTGGGGAGCTAGCGGGGGTCAACAATGAGCAGTTCTTC	CASSSGELAGVNNEQFF
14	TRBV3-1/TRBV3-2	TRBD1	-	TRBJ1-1	TGTGCCAGCAGCGCTGGGACAGGGCGAACTGAAGCTTTCTTT	CASSAGTGRTEAFF
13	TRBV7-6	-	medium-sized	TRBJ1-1	TGTGCCAGCAGCTTAGACAGGAACACTGAAGCTTTCTTT	CASSLDRNTEAFF
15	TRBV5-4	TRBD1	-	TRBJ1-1	TGTGCCAGCAGCTCGAAGACAGGGTTGAACACTGAAGCTTTCTTT	CASSSKTGLNTEAFF
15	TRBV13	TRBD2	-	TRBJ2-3	TGTGCCAGCAGCTTAGGCGGGACTAGCGCCGATACGCAGTATTTT	CASSLGGTSADTQYF
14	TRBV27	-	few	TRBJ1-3	TGTGCCAGCAGTTCTAGTACCGCTGGAAACACCATATATTTT	CASSSSTAGNTIYF
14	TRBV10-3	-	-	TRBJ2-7	TGTGCCATCAGTGGGGTAATAGGGGAATACGAGCAGTACTTC	CAISGVIGEYEQYF
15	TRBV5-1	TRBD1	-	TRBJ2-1	TGCGCCAGCAGTTTACAGGGGGACTCCTACAATGAGCAGTTCTTC	CASSLQGDSYNEQFF
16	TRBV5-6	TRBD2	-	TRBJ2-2	TGTGCCAGCGCCTTAGGGGACTATTGGAACACCGGGGAGCTGTTTTTT	CASALGDYWNTGELFF
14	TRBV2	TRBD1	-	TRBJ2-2	TGTGCCAGCGACAGGGGGCAATCCACCGGGGAGCTGTTTTTT	CASDRGQSTGELFF
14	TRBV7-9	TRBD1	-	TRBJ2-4	TGTGCCAGCAGCTCAGGACAGGGCAAGGACATTCAGTACTTC	CASSSGQGKDIQYF
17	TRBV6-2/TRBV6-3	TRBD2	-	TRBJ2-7	TGTGCCAGCAGTTACTCGTGGCTAGCGGGGCGATCCTACGAGCAGTACTTC	CASSYSWLAGRSYEQYF
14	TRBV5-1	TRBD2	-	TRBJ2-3	TGCGCCAGCAGCTTAGCGGGGGGAACAGATACGCAGTATTTT	CASSLAGGTDTQYF
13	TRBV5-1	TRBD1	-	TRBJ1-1	TGCGCCAGCAGCTTGGACAGGGGGTGGGAAGCTTTCTTT	CASSLDRGWEAFF
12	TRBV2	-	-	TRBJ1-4	TGTGCCAGCAGTGAACAGAACGAAAAACTGTTTTTT	CASSEQNEKLFF
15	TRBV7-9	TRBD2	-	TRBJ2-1	TGTGCCAGCAGCTTATGGGCTAGCGGGGGGGATGAGCAGTTCTTC	CASSLWASGGDEQFF
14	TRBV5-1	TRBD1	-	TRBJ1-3	TGCGCCAGCAGCTTAGGACAGGTTGGAAACACCATATATTTT	CASSLGQVGNTIYF
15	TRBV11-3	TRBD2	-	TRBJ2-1	TGTGCCAGCAGCCCCCTGGGAGGGGATTTACATGAGCAGTTCTTC	CASSPLGGDLHEQFF
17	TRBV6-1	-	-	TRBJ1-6	TGTGCCAGCAGTGTTCCCCCGTCGGGTCAGAAGAATTCACCCCTCCACTTT	CASSVPPSGQKNSPLHF
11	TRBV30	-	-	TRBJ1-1	TGTGCCTGGAGTGAGCAGGGTGAAGCTTTCTTT	CAWSEQGEAFF
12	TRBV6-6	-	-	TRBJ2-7	TGTGCCACCCGTACTCCAGGGAACGAGCAGTACTTC	CATRTPGNEQYF
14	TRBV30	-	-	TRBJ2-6	TGTGCCTGGAGGACAATCTCTGGGGCCAACGTCCTGACTTTC	CAWRTISGANVLTF
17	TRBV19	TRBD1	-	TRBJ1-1	TGTGCCAGTAGAGGGAGTGGGGGACAGCTCATGAACACTGAAGCTTTCTTT	CASRGSGGQLMNTEAFF